This paragraph reports one T cell receptor (beta chain). Its antigen is not identified. This specimen comes from a study of OX40 agonist ivuxolimab in advanced cancers. Regarding the study as a whole: Expanded clones were, on average, more numerous among CD8+ T cells than CD4+. Patients with a partial response at 0.1-3.0 mg/kg had among the lowest clonal expansion.

Clones were sequenced by immunoSEQ multiplex PCR, and TCRdb holds only the in-frame ones, with some missing. Counted here are about 53,000 clones, roughly 80% occurring once; the ten biggest clones make up 4.6%. The CDR3 extends over 15 amino acids. CDR1 and CDR2 from the germline V gene are MDHEN and SYDVKM. J was trimmed by 5 bases and V by 7 bases; bases with no gene match: 11. Patients with a history of autoimmune disease or on systemic immunosuppression were excluded. The source is an adult with an advanced solid tumor such as melanoma, head and neck, liver or kidney cancer. This chain connects TRBV28 to TRBJ1-1; 9 bases fit TRBD1. The material was CD4+ or CD8+ T cells sorted from blood, obtained in a trial of the OX40 agonist ivuxolimab. In DNA, the CDR3 is TGTGCCAGCACTGGACAGGGGCCTAAGGGGACTGAAGCTTTCTTT. Translating gives CASTGQGPKGTEAFF.